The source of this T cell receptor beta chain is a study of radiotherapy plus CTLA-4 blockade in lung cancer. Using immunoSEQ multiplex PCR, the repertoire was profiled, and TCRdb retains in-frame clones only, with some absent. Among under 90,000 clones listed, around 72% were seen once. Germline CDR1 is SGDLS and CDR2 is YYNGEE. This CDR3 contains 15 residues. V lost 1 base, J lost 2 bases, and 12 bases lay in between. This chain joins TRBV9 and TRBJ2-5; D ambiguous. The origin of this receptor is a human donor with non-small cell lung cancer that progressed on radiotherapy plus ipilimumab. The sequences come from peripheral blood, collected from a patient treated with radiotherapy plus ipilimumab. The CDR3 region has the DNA TGTGCCAGCAGCGTACGGCCACTCCCGCAAGAGACCCAGTACTTC. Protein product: CASSVRPLPQETQYF.